The 5 T cell receptor beta chains presented below share a single source sample, sequenced in a study of blood T cell repertoires in COVID-19. Libraries were prepared by immunoSEQ multiplex PCR; TCRdb keeps only in-frame clonotypes and omits some of them. The sample carries 350,000 to 450,000 clones, about 91% recorded once. What was sequenced was peripheral blood. These receptors were collected from a woman in her thirties or forties with COVID-19, enrolled during active disease.

In this sample, this clone turned up a few times. The rearrangement uses TRBV9 and TRBJ2-7, with a weak D call TRBD1 (5 bases). The CDR3 is 14 amino acids. V lost 1 base and J lost 3, with 11 bases in between. Germline CDR1 reads SGDLS; CDR2 reads YYNGEE. Here the CDR3 DNA reads TGTGCCAGCAGCGTACGGCAGGGTGGCTACGAGCAGTACTTC. As protein: CASSVRQGGYEQYF. Drawing the rest from reference TRBV9 and TRBJ2-7, the complete variable domain is DSGVTQTPKHLITATGQRVTLRCSPRSGDLSVYWYQQSLDQGLQFLIQYYNGEERAKGNILERFSAQQFPDLHSELNLSSLELGDSALYFCASSVRQGGYEQYFGPGTRLTVT.

The chain employs TRBV5-1 and TRBJ2-7; possibly TRBD2 for D (6 bases). This CDR3 spans 15 amino acids. The V end lost 6 bases, the J end lost 5 bases, and 21 bases lay between the germline ends. Per the germline V gene, CDR1 is SGHRS and CDR2 is YFSETQ. This CDR3 is CASNLQGGIVDEQYF. The CDR3 coding sequence is TGCGCCAGCAACCTTCAGGGAGGTATCGTGGACGAGCAGTACTTC.

V gene TRBV12-3 or TRBV12-4 combines with J gene TRBJ1-2, with D possibly matching TRBD1 (6 bases). Trimming took 7 bases from V and 4 from J, leaving 13 bases between them. The CDR3 extends over 13 amino acids. The CDR3 region is CASKDRNLYGYTF. The CDR3 DNA reads as TGTGCCAGCAAAGACAGGAACCTCTATGGCTACACCTTC.

This rearrangement joins TRBV19 to TRBJ1-6; D is ambiguous. Deletions cut 5 bases from V and 8 bases from J, with 13 bases between. The germline V gene encodes CDR1 LNHDA and CDR2 SQIVND (reference sequence). The CDR3 contains 14 residues. CDR3 region: CASSLAAMDSPLHF. For the CDR3, the DNA is TGTGCCAGTAGTTTGGCGGCGATGGATTCACCCCTCCACTTT.

The chain links TRBV29-1 to TRBJ1-3, with unresolved D. There are 13 residues in the CDR3. V lost 7 bases, J lost 3 bases, and 13 bases lay in between. Per germline, CDR1 SQVTM and CDR2 ANQGSEA. This chain's CDR3 is CSGRRLDGNTIYF. The CDR3 DNA follows: TGCAGCGGCAGGAGGCTAGATGGAAACACCATATATTTT.